Listed here are 19 T cell receptor beta chains from one sample, sequenced in a study of blood T cell repertoires in COVID-19. Measured with immunoSEQ multiplex PCR; TCRdb has only the in-frame clones, and not every one. The table has fewer than 150,000 clones, more than 60% seen once. Sequenced: peripheral blood. The receptors were sampled from a man aged 45 to 65 with acute or convalescent COVID-19.

The chain uses TRBV11-1 and TRBJ2-7; D not certain. In germline, CDR1 is SGHAT, CDR2 FQDESV (reference sequence). V lost 5 bases and J 8 bases, leaving 13 bases between the germline ends. The CDR3 covers 12 residues. The CDR3 reads CASSELYDKQYF. The DNA for the CDR3 is TGTGCCAGCAGCGAGCTCTATGACAAGCAGTACTTC.

The chain couples TRBV6-5 to TRBJ2-5, with no clear D. CDR3 length equals 11 residues. Trimming pared 7 bases from V and 5 bases from J, leaving 8 bases between. In germline, CDR1 is MNHEY, CDR2 SVGAGI. The CDR3 coding sequence is TGTGCCAGCACTCGCAGGGAGACCCAGTACTTC. It translates to CASTRRETQYF.

The chain combines TRBV2 with TRBJ2-7; 10 bases are shared with TRBD2. The junction had 1 base not matched to a gene; V was cut back by 5 bases and J by 0 bases. CDR3 length: 14 residues. Germline CDR1 SNHLY, CDR2 FYNNEI. Here the CDR3 reads CASSRTSGSYEQYF. For the CDR3, the DNA is TGTGCCAGCAGTCGGACTAGCGGCTCCTACGAGCAGTACTTC.

The rearrangement links TRBV11-2 to TRBJ1-1; 8 bases fit TRBD1. Germline V gene sequence: CDR1 SGHAT, CDR2 FQNNGV. CDR3 length: 16 residues. Unmatched junction bases numbered 9, after V lost 5 bases and J lost 1 base. This chain's CDR3 is CASSHLNRGANTEAFF. As DNA, the CDR3 is TGTGCCAGCAGCCATCTTAACAGGGGGGCGAACACTGAAGCTTTCTTT.

The chain couples TRBV19 to TRBJ2-1; TRBD2 matches at 10 bases. In germline, CDR1 is LNHDA, CDR2 SQIVND (reference sequence). The CDR3 spans 16 residues. After removal of 3 bases from V and 7 bases from J, the junction contained 9 bases not matched to a gene. The CDR3 DNA reads as TGTGCCAGTAGTATGGGGGGTGCTAGCGGGAGAAATGAGCAGTTCTTC. The encoded protein is CASSMGGASGRNEQFF.

The chain has TRBV11-2 and TRBJ1-1; 7 nucleotides agree with TRBD1. CDR1 SGHAT and CDR2 FQNNGV come from the germline V gene. With V trimmed by 5 bases and J by 4 bases, 13 bases remained unmatched. The CDR3 consists of 16 residues. CDR3 sequence: CASSPLGGSGRTEAFF. CDR3 DNA: TGTGCCAGCAGCCCTCTAGGGGGCAGCGGACGCACTGAAGCTTTCTTT.

The chain links TRBV18 to TRBJ2-2; 10 bases agree with TRBD2. Germline V gene lookup returns CDR1 KGHSH and CDR2 LQKENI. The CDR3 is 15 amino acids. V shed 7 bases, J shed 6 bases, and the junction held 8 bases outside the gene matches. The CDR3 protein is CASFPSGSKSGELFF. CDR3 coding DNA: TGTGCCAGCTTCCCTAGCGGGAGTAAATCCGGGGAGCTGTTTTTT.

With respect to this clone: One junction end does not reproduce the germline sequence, and a read error may be involved. V usage is TRBV3-1 (or the pseudogene TRBV3-2) and J usage is TRBJ2-2, with unresolved D. The CDR3 has 14 amino acids. Germline V gene sequence: CDR1 LGHDT, CDR2 YNNKEL (reference sequence). The CDR3: CASGQERGRRELFF. CDR3 DNA sequence: TGTGCCAGCGGCCAAGAACGAGGCCGTCGGGAGCTGTTTTTT.

J is TRBJ2-3 and V is TRBV9; TRBD2 aligns across 9 bases. The V and J ends lost 3 bases and 5 bases, in that order; junction bases with no gene match: 7. This CDR3 has 15 residues. Germline V gives CDR1 SGDLS, CDR2 YYNGEE. The CDR3 DNA follows: TGTGCCAGCAGCGATAGCGGGAGTAAGGGAGATACGCAGTATTTT. It codes for CASSDSGSKGDTQYF.

J is TRBJ2-3 and V is TRBV5-3; a weak D match, TRBD2 (9 bases). TRBV5-3 is given ORF status, its function remaining uncertain. V was pared by 5 bases and J by 5 bases, with 36 bases between. The CDR3 is made up of 21 amino acids. This chain's CDR3 is CARRAAGGERVSGSRVDTQYF. The CDR3 DNA follows: TGTGCCAGAAGGGCGGCAGGGGGCGAGAGGGTTAGCGGGAGTAGGGTAGATACGCAGTATTTT.

The chain is built from TRBV15 and TRBJ2-1, with D maybe TRBD2 (5 bases). The CDR3 length is 12 residues. Germline CDR1 LNHNV, CDR2 YYDKDF (reference sequence). V lost 4 bases and J 15 bases, leaving 16 bases between the germline ends. CDR3 nucleotide sequence: TGTGCCACCAGCAAAGTTAGAGGGCCAGCGTTCTTC. Translation: CATSKVRGPAFF.

This sequence joins TRBV30 and TRBJ2-5; 10 nucleotides align to TRBD2. The V gene end was trimmed by 2 bases and the J gene end by 5 bases; junction bases not matched to a gene: 5. Germline assignment: CDR1 GTSNPN and CDR2 SVGIG (reference sequence). The CDR3 sequence is 14 residues long. The CDR3 DNA reads as TGTGCCTGGAGTCTAGGAGCGGGGGGGGAGACCCAGTACTTC. Translated: CAWSLGAGGETQYF.

The rearrangement uses TRBV29-1 and TRBJ1-5, with TRBD1 as a possible D gene (6 bases). The CDR3 length is 13 residues. Between the trimmed V and J ends, which lost 5 bases and 3 bases, there was a span of 11 bases. Germline V gene sequence: CDR1 SQVTM, CDR2 ANQGSEA. The CDR3 here is CSVLDSYNQPQHF. Here the CDR3 DNA reads TGCAGCGTTCTGGACAGTTACAATCAGCCCCAGCATTTT.

This clone was seen only a few times. The V gene is TRBV2, the J gene TRBJ2-3, with D maybe TRBD1 (5 bases). The CDR3 runs to 14 residues. CDR1 is SNHLY, CDR2 FYNNEI, per germline. V was shortened by 2 bases and J by 1 base, with 7 bases between the two germline ends. The CDR3 sequence is CASSEQGGTDTQYF. The CDR3 DNA is TGTGCCAGCAGTGAACAGGGTGGCACAGATACGCAGTATTTT.

The chain carries TRBV27 and TRBJ1-2; maybe TRBD1 (5 bases). V shed 5 bases and J shed 6 bases, with 13 bases lying between them. This CDR3 has 13 amino acids. From germline, CDR1 is MNHEY and CDR2 SMNVEV (reference sequence). CDR3 amino acids: CASSTGTANGYTF. CDR3 DNA sequence: TGTGCCAGCAGTACCGGGACTGCCAATGGCTACACCTTC.

This chain joins TRBV4-2 and TRBJ2-3; the D gene is possibly TRBD2 (6 bases). Trimming shortened V by 3 bases and J by 5 bases, and 18 bases separated the two germline ends. There are 16 residues in the CDR3. Looked up from germline, CDR1 is LGHNA and CDR2 is YNFKEQ. The CDR3 bases are TGTGCCAGCAGCCAGGGGACTCACCTCGGTCAAGATACGCAGTATTTT. It yields the protein CASSQGTHLGQDTQYF.

This chain links TRBV11-2 with TRBJ2-2, with D possibly TRBD2 on 6 matching bases. Trimming cost V 3 bases and J 7 bases, with 9 bases left between them. The CDR3 runs to 13 residues. The germline V gene encodes CDR1 SGHAT and CDR2 FQNNGV. The CDR3 reads CASSFAGSGELFF. In nucleotides, the CDR3 is TGTGCCAGCAGCTTTGCCGGGAGCGGGGAGCTGTTTTTT. Supplemented by reference TRBV11-2 and TRBJ2-2, the full variable domain reads EAGVAQSPRYKIIEKRQSVAFWCNPISGHATLYWYQQILGQGPKLLIQFQNNGVVDDSQLPKDRFSAERLKGVDSTLKIQPAKLEDSAVYLCASSFAGSGELFFGEGSRLTVL.

This chain links TRBV29-1 with TRBJ2-2, with 7 positions matching TRBD1. CDR3 length: 14 residues. The J segment lost 3 bases and the V segment lost 6 bases, leaving 7 bases of the junction unmatched. Germline CDR1 SQVTM, CDR2 ANQGSEA. DNA for the CDR3: TGCAGCGTAACAGGGGCCACATACACCGGGGAGCTGTTTTTT. Translating gives CSVTGATYTGELFF.

The V and J genes are TRBV7-9 and TRBJ2-3; D perhaps matches TRBD2 (5 bases). The germline gives CDR1 SEHNR, CDR2 FQNEAQ (reference sequence). V lost 5 bases, J lost 3 bases, and 21 bases lay in between. There are 17 residues in the CDR3. The CDR3, as DNA: TGTGCCAGCAGCCCCCAGAGGGCGTTCGCATTGACAGATACGCAGTATTTT. This translates into CASSPQRAFALTDTQYF.